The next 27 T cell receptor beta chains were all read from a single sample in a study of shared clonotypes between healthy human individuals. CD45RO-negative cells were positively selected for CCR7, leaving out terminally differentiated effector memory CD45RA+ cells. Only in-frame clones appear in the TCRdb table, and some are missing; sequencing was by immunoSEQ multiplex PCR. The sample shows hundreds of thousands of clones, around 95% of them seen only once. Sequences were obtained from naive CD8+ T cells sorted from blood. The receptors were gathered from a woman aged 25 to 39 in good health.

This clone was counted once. The CDR3 bases are TGTGCCAGCAGCTTAACGTCCCGGGGTCCGGGGTACAATGAGCAGTTCTTC. Residues: CASSLTSRGPGYNEQFF. The rearrangement links TRBV7-9 to TRBJ2-1; a possible D gene is TRBD2 (5 bases). This CDR3 is built from 17 residues. The V end was cut by 2 bases, the J end by 4 bases, with 18 bases between. The germline gives CDR1 SEHNR, CDR2 FQNEAQ (reference sequence).

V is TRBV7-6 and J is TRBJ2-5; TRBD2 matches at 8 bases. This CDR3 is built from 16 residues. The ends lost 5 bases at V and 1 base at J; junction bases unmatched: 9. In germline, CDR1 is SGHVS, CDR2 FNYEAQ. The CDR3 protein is CASSVPLTSAQETQYF. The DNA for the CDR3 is TGTGCCAGCAGCGTACCCCTGACTAGCGCCCAAGAGACCCAGTACTTC.

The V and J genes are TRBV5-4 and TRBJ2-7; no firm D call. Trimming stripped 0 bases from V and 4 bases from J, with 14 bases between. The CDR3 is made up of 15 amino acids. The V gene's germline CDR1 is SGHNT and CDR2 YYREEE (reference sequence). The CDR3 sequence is CASSLGLGARYEQYF. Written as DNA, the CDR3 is TGTGCCAGCAGCTTGGGGCTTGGTGCCAGATACGAGCAGTACTTC.

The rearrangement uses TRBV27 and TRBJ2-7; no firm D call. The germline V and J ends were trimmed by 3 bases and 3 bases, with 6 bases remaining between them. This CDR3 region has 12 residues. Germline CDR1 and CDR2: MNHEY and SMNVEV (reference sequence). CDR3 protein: CASSFGYYEQYF. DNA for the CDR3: TGTGCCAGCAGTTTCGGGTACTACGAGCAGTACTTC.

This CDR3 is CATFGGNRIFGNEQFF. The CDR3 region has the DNA TGTGCCACCTTTGGTGGAAACCGGATTTTCGGCAATGAGCAGTTCTTC. The genes are TRBV28 and TRBJ2-1, with D unclear. Germline V gene data show CDR1 as MDHEN and CDR2 as SYDVKM. The CDR3 runs to 16 residues. V shed 10 bases and J shed 6 bases, with 25 bases lying between them.

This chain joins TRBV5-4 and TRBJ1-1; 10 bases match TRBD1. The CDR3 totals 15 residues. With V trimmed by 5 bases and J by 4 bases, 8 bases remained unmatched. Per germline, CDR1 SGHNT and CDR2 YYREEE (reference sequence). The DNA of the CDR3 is TGTGCCAGCAGGGCGGGGGGACAGGGGTTCACTGAAGCTTTCTTT. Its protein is CASRAGGQGFTEAFF.

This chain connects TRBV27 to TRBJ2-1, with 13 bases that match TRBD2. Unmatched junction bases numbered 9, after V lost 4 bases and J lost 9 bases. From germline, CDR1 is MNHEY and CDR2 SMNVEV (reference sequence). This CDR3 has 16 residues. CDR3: CASSSGTSGRATEQFF. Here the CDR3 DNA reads TGTGCCAGCAGTTCGGGTACTAGCGGGAGGGCCACTGAGCAGTTCTTC.

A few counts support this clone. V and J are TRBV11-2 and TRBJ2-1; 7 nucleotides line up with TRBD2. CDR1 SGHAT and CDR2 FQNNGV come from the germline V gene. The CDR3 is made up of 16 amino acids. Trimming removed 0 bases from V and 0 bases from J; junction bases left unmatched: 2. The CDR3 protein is CASSLDRTSSYNEQFF. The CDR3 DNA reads TGTGCCAGCAGCTTAGATAGGACTAGCTCCTACAATGAGCAGTTCTTC.

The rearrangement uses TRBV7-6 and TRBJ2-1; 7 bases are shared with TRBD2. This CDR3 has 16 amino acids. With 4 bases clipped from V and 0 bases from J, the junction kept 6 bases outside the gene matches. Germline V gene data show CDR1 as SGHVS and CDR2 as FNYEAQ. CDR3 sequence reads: CASSSFTSASYNEQFF. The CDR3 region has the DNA TGTGCCAGCAGCTCGTTTACTAGCGCCTCCTACAATGAGCAGTTCTTC.

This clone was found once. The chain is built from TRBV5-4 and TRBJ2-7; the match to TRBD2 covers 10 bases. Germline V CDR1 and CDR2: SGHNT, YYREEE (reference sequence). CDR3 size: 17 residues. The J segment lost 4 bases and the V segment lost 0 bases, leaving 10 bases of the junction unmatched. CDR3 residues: CASSLVGASGSGYEQYF. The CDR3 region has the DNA TGTGCCAGCAGCTTGGTGGGAGCTAGCGGGAGTGGATACGAGCAGTACTTC.

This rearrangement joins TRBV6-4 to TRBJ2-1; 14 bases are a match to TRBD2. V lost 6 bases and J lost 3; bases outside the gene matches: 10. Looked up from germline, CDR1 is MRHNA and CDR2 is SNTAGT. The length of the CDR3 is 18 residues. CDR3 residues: CASSPTSGRGLLYNEQFF. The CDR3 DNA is TGTGCCAGCAGCCCGACTAGCGGGAGGGGACTCCTCTACAATGAGCAGTTCTTC.

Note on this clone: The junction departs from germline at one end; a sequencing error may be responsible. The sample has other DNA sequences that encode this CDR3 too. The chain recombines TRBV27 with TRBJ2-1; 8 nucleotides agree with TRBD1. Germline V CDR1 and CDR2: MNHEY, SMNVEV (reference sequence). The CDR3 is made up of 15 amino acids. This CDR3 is CASSLVGTGNNEQFF. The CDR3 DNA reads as TGTGCCAGCAGTTTGGTCGGGACAGGCAACAACGAGCAGTTCTTC.

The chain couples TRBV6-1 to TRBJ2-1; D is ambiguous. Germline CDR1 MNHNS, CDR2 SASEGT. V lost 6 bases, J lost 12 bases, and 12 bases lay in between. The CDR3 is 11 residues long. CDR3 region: CASSDDWTQFF. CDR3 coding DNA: TGTGCCAGCAGCGACGACTGGACGCAGTTCTTC.

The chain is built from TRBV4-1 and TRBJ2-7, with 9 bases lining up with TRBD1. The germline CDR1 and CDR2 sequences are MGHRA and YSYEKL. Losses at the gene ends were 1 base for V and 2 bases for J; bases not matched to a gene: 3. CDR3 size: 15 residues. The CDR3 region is CASSQGWDRAYEQYF. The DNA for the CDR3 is TGCGCCAGCAGCCAAGGATGGGACAGGGCCTACGAGCAGTACTTC.

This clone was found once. The CDR3 spells CATSRDRGASTEAFF. In nucleotides, the CDR3 is TGTGCCACCAGCAGAGATCGAGGGGCCTCCACTGAAGCTTTCTTT. The V and J genes are TRBV15 and TRBJ1-1; possible D gene TRBD1, 5 bases. CDR3 size: 15 residues. Germline CDR1 LNHNV, CDR2 YYDKDF (reference sequence). The V end was cut by 0 bases, the J end by 4 bases, with 12 bases between.

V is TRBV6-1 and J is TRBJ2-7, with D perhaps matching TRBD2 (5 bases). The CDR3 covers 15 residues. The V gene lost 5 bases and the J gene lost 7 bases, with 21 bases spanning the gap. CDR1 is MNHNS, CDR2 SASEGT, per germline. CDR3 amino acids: CASSTPRRMDWEQYF. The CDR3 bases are TGTGCCAGCAGTACTCCGAGGAGGATGGACTGGGAGCAGTACTTC.

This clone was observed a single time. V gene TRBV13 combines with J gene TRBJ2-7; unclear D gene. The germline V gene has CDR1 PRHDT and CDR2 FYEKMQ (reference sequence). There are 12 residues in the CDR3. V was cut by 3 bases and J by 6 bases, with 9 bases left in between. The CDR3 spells CASSLGSSEQYF. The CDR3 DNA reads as TGTGCCAGCAGCTTGGGAAGTAGCGAGCAGTACTTC.

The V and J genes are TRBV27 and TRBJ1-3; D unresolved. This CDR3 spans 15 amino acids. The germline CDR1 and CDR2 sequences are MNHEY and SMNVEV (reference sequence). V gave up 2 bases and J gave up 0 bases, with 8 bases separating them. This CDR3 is CASSLNAASGNTIYF. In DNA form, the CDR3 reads TGTGCCAGCAGTTTAAACGCAGCCTCTGGAAACACCATATATTTT.

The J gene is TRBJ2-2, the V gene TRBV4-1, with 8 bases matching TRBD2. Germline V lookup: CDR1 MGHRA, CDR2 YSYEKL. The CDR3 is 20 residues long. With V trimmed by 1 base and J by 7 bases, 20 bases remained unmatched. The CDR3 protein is CASSQGGAGLAALGSGELFF. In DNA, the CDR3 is TGCGCCAGCAGCCAAGGAGGAGCCGGACTAGCCGCCCTCGGGAGCGGGGAGCTGTTTTTT.

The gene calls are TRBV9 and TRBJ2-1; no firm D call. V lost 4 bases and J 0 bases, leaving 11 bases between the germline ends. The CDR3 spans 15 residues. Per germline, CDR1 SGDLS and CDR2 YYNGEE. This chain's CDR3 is CASSQRRSSYNEQFF. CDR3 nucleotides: TGTGCCAGCAGCCAGAGGCGGAGCTCCTACAATGAGCAGTTCTTC.

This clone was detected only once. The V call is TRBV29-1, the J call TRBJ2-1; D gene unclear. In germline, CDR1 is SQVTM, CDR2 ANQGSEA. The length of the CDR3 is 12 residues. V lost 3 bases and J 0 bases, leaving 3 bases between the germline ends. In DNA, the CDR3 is TGCAGCGTTGAGCTCTCCTACAATGAGCAGTTCTTC. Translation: CSVELSYNEQFF.

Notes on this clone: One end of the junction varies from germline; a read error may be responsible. The CDR3 region is CASSIAGGGELFF. CDR3 bases: TGTGCCAGCAGCATAGCGGGAGGAGGGGAGCTGTTTTTT. The gene calls are TRBV7-6 and TRBJ2-2; TRBD2 matches 10 bases. Germline CDR1 SGHVS, CDR2 FNYEAQ. There are 13 residues in the CDR3.

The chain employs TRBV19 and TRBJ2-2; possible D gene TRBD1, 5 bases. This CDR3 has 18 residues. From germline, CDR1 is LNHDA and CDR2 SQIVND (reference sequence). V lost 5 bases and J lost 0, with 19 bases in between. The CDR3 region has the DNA TGTGCCAGTAGTGGGCAGGGCTACATAAGTTCGAACACCGGGGAGCTGTTTTTT. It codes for CASSGQGYISSNTGELFF. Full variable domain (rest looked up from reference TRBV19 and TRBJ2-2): DGGITQSPKYLFRKEGQNVTLSCEQNLNHDAMYWYRQDPGQGLRLIYYSQIVNDFQKGDIAEGYSVSREKKESFPLTVTSAQKNPTAFYLCASSGQGYISSNTGELFFGEGSRLTVL.

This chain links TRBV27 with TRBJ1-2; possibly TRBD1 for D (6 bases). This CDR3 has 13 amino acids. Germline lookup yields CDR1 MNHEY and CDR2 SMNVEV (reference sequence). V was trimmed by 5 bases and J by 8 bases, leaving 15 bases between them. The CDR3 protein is CASSPLGAEGYTF. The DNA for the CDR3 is TGTGCCAGCAGTCCCCTGGGGGCGGAGGGCTACACCTTC.

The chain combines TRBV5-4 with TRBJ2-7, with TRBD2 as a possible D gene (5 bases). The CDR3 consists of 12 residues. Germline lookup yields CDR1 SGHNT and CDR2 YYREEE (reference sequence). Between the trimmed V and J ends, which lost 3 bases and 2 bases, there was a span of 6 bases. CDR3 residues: CASSSGTYEQYF. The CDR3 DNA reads TGTGCCAGCAGCTCGGGGACCTACGAGCAGTACTTC. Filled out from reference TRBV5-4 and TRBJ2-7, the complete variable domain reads ETGVTQSPTHLIKTRGQQVTLRCSSQSGHNTVSWYQQALGQGPQFIFQYYREEENGRGNFPPRFSGLQFPNYSSELNVNALELDDSALYLCASSSGTYEQYFGPGTRLTVT.

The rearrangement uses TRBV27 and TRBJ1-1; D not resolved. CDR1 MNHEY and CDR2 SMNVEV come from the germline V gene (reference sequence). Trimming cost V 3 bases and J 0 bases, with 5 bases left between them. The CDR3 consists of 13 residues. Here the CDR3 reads CASSFRMNTEAFF. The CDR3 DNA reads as TGTGCCAGCAGTTTTAGAATGAACACTGAAGCTTTCTTT.

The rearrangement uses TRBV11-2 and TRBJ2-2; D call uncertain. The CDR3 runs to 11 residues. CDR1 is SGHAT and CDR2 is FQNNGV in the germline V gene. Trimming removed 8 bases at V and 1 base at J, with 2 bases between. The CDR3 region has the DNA TGTGCCAGCGGGAACACCGGGGAGCTGTTTTTT. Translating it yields CASGNTGELFF.